These 16 T cell receptor beta chains share one sample of origin, sequenced in a study of shared clonotypes between healthy human individuals. The table came from immunoSEQ multiplex PCR; TCRdb's copy has only in-frame clones and leaves some out. The sample includes hundreds of thousands of clones, roughly 77% of them seen just once. The source material was PBMCs. Receptor source: a woman aged 40 to 50 in good health. Some clones in this sample may be carry-over from other donors' samples.

The chain recombines TRBV10-2 with TRBJ2-4; 13 bases match TRBD2. Trimming at V came to 6 bases and at J to 0 bases, leaving 11 bases not matched to a gene. Germline CDR1 is WSHSY and CDR2 is SAAADI. CDR3 length: 19 residues. CDR3 region: CASSSTGLAGTLAKNIQYF. The DNA of the CDR3 is TGCGCCAGCAGCTCAACGGGACTAGCGGGAACTCTAGCCAAAAACATTCAGTACTTC.

V gene TRBV7-2 combines with J gene TRBJ2-5, with a tentative D call TRBD2 (6 bases). The CDR3 sequence is 16 residues long. Trimming pared 1 base from V and 1 base from J, leaving 13 bases between. Germline values: CDR1 SGHTA, CDR2 FQGNSA. CDR3 protein: CASSLGAGTPQETQYF. The CDR3 nucleotides are TGTGCCAGCAGCTTAGGGGCCGGGACTCCCCAAGAGACCCAGTACTTC.

This chain links TRBV19 with TRBJ2-6; D is uncertain. The CDR3 runs to 16 residues. The germline V gene encodes CDR1 LNHDA and CDR2 SQIVND (reference sequence). Deletions cut 2 bases from V and 1 base from J, with 9 bases between. CDR3: CASSIIALSGANVLTF. The CDR3 DNA sequence: TGTGCCAGTAGTATAATAGCCCTTTCTGGGGCCAACGTCCTGACTTTC.

The rearrangement joins TRBV28 to TRBJ2-1; 7 nucleotides line up with TRBD2. V gave up 3 bases and J gave up 7 bases; unmatched junction bases: 9. Germline CDR1 reads MDHEN; CDR2 reads SYDVKM. The CDR3 spans 15 residues. CDR3 residues: CASSFWRGGSNEQFF. The CDR3 coding sequence is TGTGCCAGCAGTTTTTGGAGAGGCGGGAGTAATGAGCAGTTCTTC.

This chain connects TRBV28 to TRBJ1-4; no clear D. Germline CDR1 reads MDHEN; CDR2 reads SYDVKM. The CDR3 has 14 residues. V was shortened by 1 base and J by 8 bases, with 11 bases between the two germline ends. This CDR3 is CASSLFRGTEKLFF. The CDR3 coding sequence is TGTGCCAGCAGTTTATTTCGGGGAACGGAAAAACTGTTTTTT.

This clone was recorded a few times. The chain recombines TRBV7-6 with TRBJ1-2; D remains unclear. The length of the CDR3 is 15 residues. Germline CDR1 SGHVS, CDR2 FNYEAQ. Trimming took 1 base from V and 4 from J, leaving 13 bases between them. CDR3 region: CASSLEEGFGYGYTF. The CDR3 DNA is TGTGCCAGCAGCTTAGAGGAGGGATTCGGCTATGGCTACACCTTC.

V is TRBV6-5 and J is TRBJ2-7; 10 positions match TRBD1. Germline trimming cut 0 bases from V and 5 bases from J; bases unmatched to any gene: 4. Germline V gene lookup returns CDR1 MNHEY and CDR2 SVGAGI. The CDR3 extends over 15 amino acids. CDR3 nucleotides: TGTGCCAGCAGTTACTCGGGACAGGGGAAAAACGAGCAGTACTTC. Translating it yields CASSYSGQGKNEQYF.

The rearrangement uses TRBV7-8 and TRBJ2-5; D may be TRBD2 (6 bases). The last part of the DNA fits TRBJ2-7 better; the J call may be wrong. Germline-derived CDR1 and CDR2 are SGHVS and FQNEAQ. The CDR3 runs 14 residues. CDR3 nucleotide sequence: TGTGCCAGCAGCCCAACGGGACTCGCCTACGAGCAGTACTTC. Its protein product is CASSPTGLAYEQYF.

The chain links TRBV13 to TRBJ1-3; 7 nucleotides agree with TRBD1. The germline gives CDR1 PRHDT, CDR2 FYEKMQ (reference sequence). This CDR3 comprises 17 residues. V trimming: 1 base; J trimming: 3 bases; junction bases outside the gene matches: 9. Written as DNA, the CDR3 is TGTGCCAGCAGCTTAGAGACCCGACAGGGTGGTGGAAACACCATATATTTT. Its translation: CASSLETRQGGGNTIYF.

V is TRBV30 and J is TRBJ2-7; D unresolved. With 2 bases removed from V and 6 bases from J, the gap between germline ends came to 14 bases. Per germline, CDR1 GTSNPN and CDR2 SVGIG (reference sequence). This CDR3 spans 13 amino acids. This chain's CDR3 is CAWSPNTSREQYF. The CDR3, as DNA: TGTGCCTGGAGTCCGAACACGTCCCGCGAGCAGTACTTC.

Concerning this clone: The sample holds other DNA sequences that translate to the same CDR3. The rearrangement uses TRBV11-2 and TRBJ2-7, with 7 positions matching TRBD2. Germline CDR1 and CDR2: SGHAT and FQNNGV. This CDR3 region has 13 residues. With 4 bases clipped from V and 2 bases from J, the junction kept 2 bases outside the gene matches. CDR3 sequence: CASSSSGAYEQYF. In DNA, the CDR3 is TGTGCCAGCAGCTCGAGCGGGGCCTACGAGCAGTACTTC.

The rearrangement uses TRBV15 and TRBJ1-4; D unclear. CDR1 LNHNV and CDR2 YYDKDF come from the germline V gene (reference sequence). This CDR3 comprises 14 residues. Trimming shortened V by 5 bases and J by 10 bases, and 17 bases separated the two germline ends. The DNA for the CDR3 is TGTGCCACCAGCTTGTCCCCGGCAAGGGCAAAACTGTTTTTT. It codes for CATSLSPARAKLFF.

Remarks on this clone: The sample carries other DNA sequences with the same CDR3. CDR3 amino acids: CASSIPGQNTEAFF. Written as DNA, the CDR3 is TGTGCCAGTAGTATTCCGGGACAGAACACTGAAGCTTTCTTT. V is TRBV19 and J is TRBJ1-1; possible D gene TRBD1, 6 bases. The ends were cut back, 3 bases at V and 1 base at J, with 9 bases in the middle. Germline V CDR1 and CDR2: LNHDA, SQIVND (reference sequence). The CDR3 extends over 14 amino acids.

Many counts were recorded for this clone. The chain has TRBV18 and TRBJ1-1; D may be TRBD1 (6 bases). The ends were cut back, 5 bases at V and 1 base at J, with 14 bases in the middle. CDR1 KGHSH and CDR2 LQKENI come from the germline V gene. The CDR3 runs to 15 residues. CDR3 sequence reads: CASSEMGARNTEAFF. CDR3 DNA sequence: TGTGCCAGCTCAGAAATGGGGGCGCGGAACACTGAAGCTTTCTTT. The full variable domain, with the rest looked up from reference TRBV18 and TRBJ1-1, is NAGVMQNPRHLVRRRGQEARLRCSPMKGHSHVYWYRQLPEEGLKFMVYLQKENIIDESGMPKERFSAEFPKEGPSILRIQQVVRGDSAAYFCASSEMGARNTEAFFGQGTRLTVV.

This clone was seen a few times. The genes are TRBV30 and TRBJ2-5; D remains ambiguous. The CDR3 sequence is 11 residues long. V lost 1 base, J lost 8 bases, and 8 bases lay in between. Germline V lookup: CDR1 GTSNPN, CDR2 SVGIG (reference sequence). In DNA, the CDR3 is TGTGCCTGGAGTGCCGACCGCACCCAGTACTTC. Amino acid sequence: CAWSADRTQYF.

The rearrangement joins TRBV30 to TRBJ2-3; D possibly corresponds to TRBD2 (5 bases). The CDR3 runs 17 residues. Germline values: CDR1 GTSNPN, CDR2 SVGIG (reference sequence). The germline V and J ends were trimmed by 0 bases and 2 bases, with 18 bases remaining between them. CDR3 sequence: CAWSVGLGGSATDTQYF. CDR3 DNA: TGTGCCTGGAGTGTCGGGTTAGGAGGTTCGGCCACAGATACGCAGTATTTT.